The 25 T cell receptor beta chains below all came from one sample that was sequenced in a study of neurological immune-mediated disorders (dated by TCRdb to between 2018 and 2021). Receptors were amplified or captured by 5' RACE. The listed sequencing device is Illumina HiSeq 2500. The public reads were run again by TCRdb, first through fastp at Q25 and then through MiXCR, and only productive beta chains were kept. One record per CDR3 amino acid sequence lists the most common genes and DNA. This sample gives fewer than 65,000 distinct CDR3 sequences in total; roughly 4.6% of them show up just once. The ten largest account for approximately 2.8% of the sample. Input material: PBMCs. The receptors were sampled from a man aged 45-60 years with multiple sclerosis.

This clonotype was counted only a few times. J is TRBJ2-1 and V is TRBV20-1, with 7 bases that match TRBD2. Trimming took 6 bases from V and 8 from J; bases not matched to a gene: 13. CDR1 and CDR2 from the germline V gene are DFQATT and SNEGSKA (reference sequence). This CDR3 region has 14 residues. CDR3 loop: CSAPPGGSPYEQFF. The CDR3 DNA reads as TGCAGTGCCCCCCCTGGCGGGAGTCCCTATGAGCAGTTCTTC.

This chain uses TRBV20-1 with TRBJ1-2; 7 bases agree with TRBD1. The J segment lost 4 bases and the V segment lost 0 bases, leaving 14 bases of the junction unmatched. Per the germline V gene, CDR1 is DFQATT and CDR2 is SNEGSKA (reference sequence). The CDR3 spans 17 residues. CDR3 amino acids: CSARDQGTGASTYGYTF. CDR3 nucleotides: TGCAGTGCTAGAGATCAGGGAACAGGGGCCAGTACCTATGGCTACACCTTC.

As concerns this clonotype: Likely a read error: the CDR3 ends without its conserved phenylalanine or tryptophan. J is TRBJ2-1 and V is TRBV10-3, with D unclear. This CDR3 contains 13 residues. Trimming pared 7 bases from V and 8 bases from J, leaving 15 bases between. Germline V CDR1 and CDR2: ENHRY, SYGVKD. The CDR3 loop reads CAIKGPYLDEQFN. The CDR3 DNA sequence: TGTGCCATCAAAGGGCCCTACCTCGATGAGCAGTTCAAC.

The chain has TRBV7-2 and TRBJ2-7; 11 bases fit TRBD1. V lost 2 bases to trimming and J lost 4 bases; unmatched junction nucleotides: 7. Germline V CDR1 and CDR2: SGHTA, FQGNSA. There are 16 residues in the CDR3. CDR3 in DNA: TGTGCCAGCAGCTTAAGGGGGGGACAGGGGGTATACGAGCAGTACTTC. Amino acid sequence: CASSLRGGQGVYEQYF. Based on the CDR3 plus reference TRBV7-2 and TRBJ2-7, the full variable domain is GAGVSQSPSNKVTEKGKDVELRCDPISGHTALYWYRQSLGQGLEFLIYFQGNSAPDKSGLPSDRFSAERTGGSVSTLTIQRTQQEDSAVYLCASSLRGGQGVYEQYFGPGTRLTVT.

This clonotype came up many times. This chain joins TRBV6-4 and TRBJ2-3; D remains ambiguous. Germline V CDR1 and CDR2: MRHNA, SNTAGT. CDR3 length equals 14 residues. Trimming took 6 bases from V and 0 from J, leaving 10 bases between them. CDR3 sequence reads: CASSPDTSTDTQYF. In DNA, the CDR3 is TGTGCCAGCAGCCCTGACACCAGCACAGATACGCAGTATTTT.

Notes on this clonotype: One end of the junction fails to match germline, which may point to a read error. The chain recombines TRBV20-1 with TRBJ1-5; no definite D call. This CDR3 spans 13 amino acids. Germline loops: CDR1 DFQATT, CDR2 SNEGSKA (reference sequence). The CDR3: CSARKDVYQPQNF. CDR3 nucleotides: TGCAGTGCTAGGAAGGATGTGTATCAGCCCCAGAATTTT.

This clonotype came up many times. This chain uses TRBV29-1 with TRBJ2-7; TRBD2 matches 9 bases. Germline CDR1 reads SQVTM; CDR2 reads ANQGSEA. The V segment lost 4 bases and the J segment 4 bases; nucleotides outside the gene matches: 11. The CDR3 has 15 residues. In DNA, the CDR3 is TGCAGCGTTGTTCTAGCGGGACCTTTGAGTTACGAGCAGTACTTC. This encodes CSVVLAGPLSYEQYF.

As concerns this clonotype: A much more abundant neighbour one base away suggests this may be a read error. The V call is TRBV7-9, the J call TRBJ2-1; D ambiguous. Deletions cut 2 bases from V and 8 bases from J, with 7 bases between. This CDR3 is 12 amino acids long. The germline V gene encodes CDR1 SEHNR and CDR2 FQNEAQ (reference sequence). Written as DNA, the CDR3 is TGTGCCAGCAGCTTAACCCCAGATGAGCAGTTCTTC. Its protein is CASSLTPDEQFF.

This clonotype was found many times. The rearrangement joins TRBV5-1 to TRBJ2-7, with D uncertain. Trimming removed 1 base at V and 3 bases at J, with 8 bases between. The germline V gene has CDR1 SGHRS and CDR2 YFSETQ. The CDR3 runs 13 residues. The CDR3 loop is CASSLPDGYEQYF. In DNA form, the CDR3 reads TGCGCCAGCAGCTTGCCAGACGGCTACGAGCAGTACTTC.

This clonotype was observed at least ten times. The chain employs TRBV24-1 and TRBJ2-2; D is unclear. With 5 bases removed from V and 7 bases from J, the gap between germline ends came to 4 bases. The CDR3 has 11 amino acids. CDR1 and CDR2 from the germline V gene are KGHDR and SFDVKD. CDR3 sequence (DNA): TGTGCCACCAGTGGTCACGGGGAGCTGTTTTTT. It encodes CATSGHGELFF.

This clonotype was counted ten times or more. The chain uses TRBV10-3 and TRBJ2-1, with D unresolved. V was pared by 9 bases and J by 8 bases, with 20 bases between. From germline, CDR1 is ENHRY and CDR2 SYGVKD. The CDR3 totals 14 residues. CDR3 sequence reads: CAILPGPGNYEQFF. The CDR3 DNA reads as TGTGCCATTTTACCGGGTCCTGGGAACTATGAGCAGTTCTTC.

This chain links TRBV9 with TRBJ2-2, with D unresolved. Trimming took off 0 bases at V and 1 base at J, with 1 base between the two ends. The germline V gene encodes CDR1 SGDLS and CDR2 YYNGEE. The CDR3 is 13 amino acids. The CDR3 bases are TGTGCCAGCAGCGTAGGGAACACCGGGGAGCTGTTTTTT. Translated, it gives CASSVGNTGELFF. The whole variable domain, remainder taken from reference TRBV9 and TRBJ2-2, is DSGVTQTPKHLITATGQRVTLRCSPRSGDLSVYWYQQSLDQGLQFLIQYYNGEERAKGNILERFSAQQFPDLHSELNLSSLELGDSALYFCASSVGNTGELFFGEGSRLTVL.

The sample holds many counts of this clonotype. The chain carries TRBV28 and TRBJ1-1, with TRBD1 matching over 9 bases. CDR3 length: 14 residues. With V trimmed by 6 bases and J by 4 bases, 6 bases remained unmatched. Germline loops: CDR1 MDHEN, CDR2 SYDVKM. The CDR3 spells CASRPTGGGTEAFF. In DNA form, the CDR3 reads TGTGCCAGCAGACCGACAGGGGGGGGCACTGAAGCTTTCTTT.

This clonotype was recorded at least ten times. V and J are TRBV7-2 and TRBJ2-7; no firm D call. Trimming stripped 0 bases from V and 3 bases from J, with 6 bases between. The CDR3 loop spans 13 amino acids. Germline loops: CDR1 SGHTA, CDR2 FQGNSA. The CDR3 region has the DNA TGTGCCAGCAGCTTAGCTCGGAGCTACGAGCAGTACTTC. It yields the protein CASSLARSYEQYF.

This clonotype was counted at least ten times. The rearrangement uses TRBV20-1 and TRBJ2-1; tentatively, D is TRBD1 or TRBD2 (5 bases each). Looked up from germline, CDR1 is DFQATT and CDR2 is SNEGSKA (reference sequence). The CDR3 consists of 12 residues. V was pared by 1 base and J by 10 bases, with 11 bases between. CDR3 amino acids: CSARGGAKEQFF. CDR3 DNA: TGCAGTGCTAGAGGAGGGGCGAAAGAGCAGTTCTTC.

CDR3 in DNA: TGCAGTGCTAGAGCTTCCCTAGCGGCGGGCGAGCAGTACTTC. Amino acid sequence: CSARASLAAGEQYF. The V call is TRBV20-1, the J call TRBJ2-7; 7 bases align to TRBD2. Germline V gives CDR1 DFQATT, CDR2 SNEGSKA (reference sequence). The J segment lost 6 bases and the V segment lost 1 base, leaving 9 bases of the junction unmatched. The CDR3 consists of 14 residues.

In this sample, this clonotype turned up many times. V usage is TRBV5-1 and J usage is TRBJ1-3; D gene ambiguous. The CDR3 sequence is 14 residues long. Germline V gene data show CDR1 as SGHRS and CDR2 as YFSETQ. The germline V and J ends were trimmed by 4 bases and 5 bases, with 13 bases remaining between them. DNA of the CDR3: TGCGCCAGCAGCCGGGAGTCGTCTAGAAACACCATATATTTT. This translates into CASSRESSRNTIYF.

At least ten counts were recorded for this clonotype. V and J are TRBV4-1 and TRBJ2-3, with D maybe TRBD1 (5 bases). CDR1 and CDR2 (germline): MGHRA, YSYEKL. The ends were cut back, 4 bases at V and 0 bases at J, with 17 bases in the middle. CDR3 length: 17 amino acids. CDR3 in DNA: TGCGCCAGCAGCCCTGGGGCAGCCCTTACTAGCACAGATACGCAGTATTTT. Translating gives CASSPGAALTSTDTQYF.

This clonotype has a handful of counts. The chain couples TRBV25-1 to TRBJ2-7, with unresolved D. Germline V CDR1 and CDR2: MGHDK, SYGVNS. There are 14 residues in the CDR3. V was trimmed by 1 base and J by 0 bases, leaving 7 bases between them. CDR3 DNA: TGTGCCAGCAGTGAATGGTACAACTCCTACGAGCAGTACTTC. Protein: CASSEWYNSYEQYF.

In its sample, this clonotype was seen many times. This chain uses TRBV6-5 with TRBJ1-5; TRBD1 is a possible D gene (6 bases). CDR3 size: 14 residues. V lost 6 bases and J lost 2, with 11 bases in between. The V gene's germline CDR1 is MNHEY and CDR2 SVGAGI. CDR3 sequence: CASSRRGGNQPQHF. The CDR3 DNA sequence: TGTGCCAGCAGCCGGAGGGGGGGCAATCAGCCCCAGCATTTT.

This clonotype was seen at least ten times. The CDR3 coding sequence is TGTGCCAGCAGCTTGGGTCTAGCGCCCACAGATACGCAGTATTTT. This sequence encodes CASSLGLAPTDTQYF. This chain connects TRBV5-6 to TRBJ2-3; D perhaps matches TRBD2 (6 bases). Trimming cost V 0 bases and J 2 bases, with 10 bases left between them. Germline lookup yields CDR1 SGHDT and CDR2 YYEEEE. CDR3 length: 15 residues.

This clonotype was observed at least ten times. The V gene is TRBV5-1, the J gene TRBJ1-1; perhaps TRBD1 as D (5 bases). The CDR3 covers 13 residues. The V and J ends lost 0 bases and 6 bases respectively, with 9 bases between them. Germline values: CDR1 SGHRS, CDR2 YFSETQ. The CDR3 DNA reads as TGCGCCAGCAGCTTGGGAGGCAGGGCTGAAGCTTTCTTT. Encoded protein: CASSLGGRAEAFF.

This clonotype counts as medium-sized (0.01 to 0.1%). The rearrangement links TRBV20-1 to TRBJ1-4; D is uncertain. The CDR3 runs 15 residues. In germline, CDR1 is DFQATT, CDR2 SNEGSKA (reference sequence). The germline V and J ends were trimmed by 3 bases and 0 bases, with 11 bases remaining between them. DNA for the CDR3: TGCAGTGCTAGGCCCCAGGCAACAACTAATGAAAAACTGTTTTTT. Translating it yields CSARPQATTNEKLFF.

The table lists this clonotype with many counts. This chain joins TRBV25-1 and TRBJ2-1; 9 bases agree with TRBD2. In germline, CDR1 is MGHDK, CDR2 SYGVNS. The CDR3 length is 15 residues. Trimming removed 6 bases from V and 2 bases from J; junction bases left unmatched: 5. As DNA, the CDR3 is TGTGCCAGCAGCAAGCGGGGGGCGACCTACAATGAGCAGTTCTTC. It yields the protein CASSKRGATYNEQFF.

This clonotype was seen many times. A read error may account for a junction end that differs from germline. The V gene is TRBV28, the J gene TRBJ1-5; D is ambiguous. Germline-derived CDR1 and CDR2 are MDHEN and SYDVKM. This CDR3 is built from 12 residues. The CDR3 loop is CASQTQNQPQNF. CDR3 sequence (DNA): TGTGCCAGCCAAACACAAAATCAGCCCCAGAATTTT.